The 15 T cell receptor beta chains reported below all come from one sample, sequenced in a study of cytomegalovirus exposure and HLA in healthy donors. Amplification used 60 Vbeta primers and 13 Jbeta primers. Profiling relied on immunoSEQ multiplex PCR, and the TCRdb table lists in-frame clones only, not all of them. The data contain 75,000 to 80,000 clones, 78% of them singletons. The sample comprised PBMCs. All receptors derive from a man aged 40-55 years in good health and CMV-seronegative.

The V and J genes are TRBV6-1 and TRBJ1-1; no reliable D call. CDR3 length: 13 amino acids. Germline-derived CDR1 and CDR2 are MNHNS and SASEGT. V was pared by 7 bases and J by 2 bases, with 11 bases between. The CDR3 DNA reads as TGTGCCAGCACCGCACGGTCCAACACTGAAGCTTTCTTT. This codes for CASTARSNTEAFF.

The chain employs TRBV5-6 and TRBJ1-2, with TRBD1 identical over 8 bases. The trim removed 5 bases at V and 4 bases at J, leaving 7 bases unmatched. The germline CDR1 and CDR2 sequences are SGHDT and YYEEEE. The CDR3 extends over 14 amino acids. The DNA for the CDR3 is TGTGCCAGCAGTCCCGGACAGGGTGGCTATGGCTACACCTTC. Residues: CASSPGQGGYGYTF.

V is TRBV5-5 and J is TRBJ2-1, with a tentative D call TRBD2 (5 bases). Germline V gives CDR1 SGHKS, CDR2 YYEKEE (reference sequence). The CDR3 is 16 residues long. V dropped 3 bases and J dropped 0 bases, with 13 bases sitting between them. The CDR3 region has the DNA TGTGCCAGCAGCTCCAGCGGTTCTAGCTCCTACAATGAGCAGTTCTTC. Its protein is CASSSSGSSSYNEQFF.

This chain connects TRBV7-3 to TRBJ2-1, with a possible D match to TRBD1 (6 bases). The CDR3 is 13 residues long. CDR1 SGHTA and CDR2 FQGTGA come from the germline V gene. The V and J ends lost 5 bases and 9 bases respectively, with 14 bases between them. CDR3 protein: CASSQIRTAEQFF. The CDR3 region has the DNA TGTGCCAGCAGCCAGATCAGGACAGCTGAGCAGTTCTTC. Full variable domain (missing parts from reference TRBV7-3 and TRBJ2-1): GAGVSQTPSNKVTEKGKYVELRCDPISGHTALYWYRQSLGQGPEFLIYFQGTGAADDSGLPNDRFFAVRPEGSVSTLKIQRTERGDSAVYLCASSQIRTAEQFFGPGTRLTVL.

This clone has a single count. The CDR3 coding sequence is TGTGCCAGCAGCGTAGAGGTGGGGACAGGGGCAGATACGCAGTATTTT. This encodes CASSVEVGTGADTQYF. The chain uses TRBV9 and TRBJ2-3; 10 bases match TRBD1. The germline V gene encodes CDR1 SGDLS and CDR2 YYNGEE. The CDR3 sequence is 16 residues long. With 0 bases clipped from V and 4 bases from J, the junction kept 5 bases outside the gene matches. The full variable domain, its missing parts supplied by reference TRBV9 and TRBJ2-3, is DSGVTQTPKHLITATGQRVTLRCSPRSGDLSVYWYQQSLDQGLQFLIQYYNGEERAKGNILERFSAQQFPDLHSELNLSSLELGDSALYFCASSVEVGTGADTQYFGPGTRLTVL.

This chain connects TRBV19 to TRBJ2-3; 7 bases are a match to TRBD2. This CDR3 is built from 15 residues. Germline V gene lookup returns CDR1 LNHDA and CDR2 SQIVND (reference sequence). V shed 3 bases and J 3 bases; nucleotides not matched to a gene: 6. CDR3 sequence: CASSIWAGETDTQYF. The CDR3, as DNA: TGTGCCAGTAGTATTTGGGCGGGAGAGACAGATACGCAGTATTTT.

V gene TRBV7-2 combines with J gene TRBJ2-7; TRBD2 might be the D (5 bases). Germline-derived CDR1 and CDR2 are SGHTA and FQGNSA. V dropped 5 bases and J dropped 2 bases, with 16 bases sitting between them. CDR3 size: 15 residues. CDR3 region: CASSVPGLRTYEQYF. The DNA of the CDR3 is TGTGCCAGCAGCGTCCCAGGACTGAGGACCTACGAGCAGTACTTC.

Only one count was recorded for this clone. The chain joins TRBV10-3 to TRBJ2-1; perhaps TRBD2 as D (5 bases). The CDR3 has 13 amino acids. The germline V gene encodes CDR1 ENHRY and CDR2 SYGVKD. Deletions cut 6 bases from V and 2 bases from J, with 8 bases between. The CDR3 here is CAIRDFPYNEQFF. The CDR3 region has the DNA TGTGCCATCAGGGACTTCCCCTACAATGAGCAGTTCTTC.

This sequence joins TRBV19 and TRBJ1-2; D is possibly TRBD1 (5 bases). The CDR3 length is 13 residues. Per germline, CDR1 LNHDA and CDR2 SQIVND (reference sequence). The V end lost 6 bases, the J end lost 2 bases, and 10 bases lay between the germline ends. This CDR3 reads CASRTRANYGYTF. As DNA, the CDR3 is TGTGCCAGTAGGACCAGGGCGAACTATGGCTACACCTTC.

The gene calls are TRBV29-1 and TRBJ2-3; 8 bases map to TRBD1. From germline, CDR1 is SQVTM and CDR2 ANQGSEA. This CDR3 is built from 13 residues. V lost 4 bases to trimming and J lost 0 bases; unmatched junction nucleotides: 0. For the CDR3, the DNA is TGCAGCGTTGGACAGGGGAGCACAGATACGCAGTATTTT. It encodes CSVGQGSTDTQYF.

The chain is built from TRBV7-2 and TRBJ1-1; D unresolved. Germline V gene lookup returns CDR1 SGHTA and CDR2 FQGNSA. The ends were cut back, 1 base at V and 4 bases at J, with 13 bases in the middle. The CDR3 is made up of 15 amino acids. The CDR3 region is CASSLVGRSSTEAFF. In DNA, the CDR3 is TGTGCCAGCAGCTTAGTGGGCAGGTCGAGCACTGAAGCTTTCTTT.

This clone appeared a single time. The chain employs TRBV4-1 and TRBJ2-7; 7 bases align to TRBD2. Germline CDR1 reads MGHRA; CDR2 reads YSYEKL. This CDR3 comprises 16 residues. After removal of 2 bases from V and 0 bases from J, the junction contained 7 bases not matched to a gene. The CDR3 bases are TGCGCCAGCAGCCAAATAGCGGGCCTGGGCTCCTACGAGCAGTACTTC. It specifies CASSQIAGLGSYEQYF.

The rearrangement joins TRBV18 to TRBJ1-4; 7 nucleotides match TRBD1. This CDR3 is built from 15 residues. CDR1 KGHSH and CDR2 LQKENI come from the germline V gene. J lost 4 bases, V lost 1 base, and 3 bases had no gene match. The chain's CDR3 is CASSPLGQVNEKLFF. The CDR3 DNA reads as TGTGCCAGCTCACCACTCGGACAGGTTAATGAAAAACTGTTTTTT.

V usage is TRBV28 and J usage is TRBJ2-1, with 8 positions matching TRBD1. The CDR3 covers 16 residues. V lost 4 bases and J lost 5; bases outside the gene matches: 10. The germline V gene has CDR1 MDHEN and CDR2 SYDVKM. The CDR3: CASSYSWGQVNNEQFF. CDR3 coding DNA: TGTGCCAGCAGTTACTCATGGGGACAGGTTAACAATGAGCAGTTCTTC.

This clone was seen a single time. The J gene is TRBJ1-6, the V gene TRBV4-1, with TRBD1 identical over 7 bases. The CDR3 spans 15 residues. Germline V gene sequence: CDR1 MGHRA, CDR2 YSYEKL. V gave up 2 bases and J gave up 9 bases; unmatched junction bases: 7. The CDR3 region has the DNA TGCGCCAGCAGCCAAACGGACAGGATAGGTTCACCCCTCCACTTT. It encodes CASSQTDRIGSPLHF.